The clone carrying this T cell receptor (beta chain) appeared a single time. Its specificity is unknown. V gave up 5 bases and J gave up 6 bases; unmatched junction bases: 10. The CDR3 consists of 16 residues. The source of the sample is a study of T cell repertoires in cytomegalovirus infection. Study-wide findings and caveats: Clonotype analysis showed dominance of the ex vivo response by HLA-C-restricted CMV-specific TCR beta clonotypes.

From the reads, TCRdb called clonotypes with MiXCR, one entry per CDR3 protein. The sample lists over 300,000 distinct CDR3 sequences; 15% to 20% were seen once. The chain joins TRBV12-3 or TRBV12-4 to TRBJ2-5; 12 bases align to TRBD2. Sequenced: PBMCs. This clonotype originated in a human donor in good health (CMV status not recorded). Some clones in this sample may be carry-over from other donors' samples. The CDR3 DNA sequence: TGTGCCAGCAGTGCCCGACTAGCGGGGGCTTTAAAGACCCAGTACTTC. Protein: CASSARLAGALKTQYF.